This T cell receptor beta chain was identified during a study of human T cells and chemical hapten exposure. Study-level results: Among expanded TCRs, significantly more large CDR3 similarity clusters formed than among controls.

CDR1 MNHEY and CDR2 SVGEGT come from the germline V gene. J gave up 2 bases and V 7 bases, and 6 bases lay outside the gene matches. The length of the CDR3 is 17 residues. Indicated time point: patch test 1, 2 weeks after DPC sensitization. Sample treatment: therapeutic diphenylcyclopropenone sensitization with weekly scalp DPC. The table lists this clonotype with a few counts. Its antigen is currently unknown. TCRdb reanalysed the RACE reads using MiXCR and keeps one entry per CDR3 protein. The table shows about 74,000 distinct CDR3 sequences, with 25% to 40% occurring only once. J is TRBJ2-6 and V is TRBV6-2 or TRBV6-3; 12 bases map to TRBD1. Sequencing was performed on whole blood, taken in connection with sensitization to the hapten diphenylcyclopropenone (DPC). The clonotype originates from a man aged 35-49 years with alopecia areata. Some clones in this sample may be carry-over from other donors' samples. CDR3 nucleotide sequence: TGTGCCAGCAAGCCGGGACAGGGGGCGCCTGGGGCCAACGTCCTGACTTTC. Translation: CASKPGQGAPGANVLTF.